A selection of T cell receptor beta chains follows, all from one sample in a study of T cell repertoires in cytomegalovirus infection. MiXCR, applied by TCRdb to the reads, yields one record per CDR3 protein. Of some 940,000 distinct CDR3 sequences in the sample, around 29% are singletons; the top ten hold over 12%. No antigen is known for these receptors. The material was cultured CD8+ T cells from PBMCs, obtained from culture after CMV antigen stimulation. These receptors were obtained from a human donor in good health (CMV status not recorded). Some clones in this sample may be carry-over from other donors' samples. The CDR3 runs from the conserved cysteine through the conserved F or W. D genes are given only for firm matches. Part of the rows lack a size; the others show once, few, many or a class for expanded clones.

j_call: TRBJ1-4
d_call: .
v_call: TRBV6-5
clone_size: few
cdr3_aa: CASMLIWPHEKLFF
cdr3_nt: TGTGCCAGCATGTTGATTTGGCCTCATGAAAAACTGTTTTTT

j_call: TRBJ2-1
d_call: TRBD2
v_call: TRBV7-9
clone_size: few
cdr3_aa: CASRPTSGGLEGYEQFF
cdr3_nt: TGTGCCAGCAGACCAACTAGCGGGGGGCTTGAGGGCTATGAGCAGTTCTTC

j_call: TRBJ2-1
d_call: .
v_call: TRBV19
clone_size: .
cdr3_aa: CASTQSSGLQGAHEQFF
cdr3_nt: TGTGCCAGTACCCAATCTTCGGGCCTACAGGGAGCACATGAGCAGTTCTTC

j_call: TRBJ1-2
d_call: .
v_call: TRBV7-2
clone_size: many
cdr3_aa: CASHAAYVIGVHYGYTF
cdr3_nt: TGTGCCAGCCACGCAGCTTATGTGATAGGGGTTCACTATGGCTACACCTTC

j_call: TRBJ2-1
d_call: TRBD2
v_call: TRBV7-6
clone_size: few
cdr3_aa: CASSFLAGVPNEQFF
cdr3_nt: TGTGCCAGCAGTTTCTTAGCGGGGGTACCAAATGAGCAGTTCTTC

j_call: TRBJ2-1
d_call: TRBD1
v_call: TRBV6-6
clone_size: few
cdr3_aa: CASSYFTDRGPIKEQFF
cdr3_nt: TGTGCCAGCAGTTACTTTACGGACAGGGGACCCATAAAGGAGCAGTTCTTC

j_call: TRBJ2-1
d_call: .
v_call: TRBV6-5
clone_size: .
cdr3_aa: CASRSRGNEQFF
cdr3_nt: TGTGCCAGCAGGTCTCGGGGCAATGAGCAGTTCTTC

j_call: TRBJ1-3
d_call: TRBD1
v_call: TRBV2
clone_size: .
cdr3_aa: CASMGTGVGNTIYF
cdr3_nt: TGTGCCAGCATGGGGACAGGGGTTGGAAACACCATATATTTT

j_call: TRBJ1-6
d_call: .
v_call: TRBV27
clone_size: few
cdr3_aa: CASLTGSLSPLHF
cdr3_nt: TGTGCCAGCCTAACAGGGTCTCTTTCACCCCTCCACTTT

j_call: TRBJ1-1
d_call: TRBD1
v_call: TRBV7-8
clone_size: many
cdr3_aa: CASSLSKGAGTEAFF
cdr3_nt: TGTGCCAGCAGCTTAAGCAAGGGGGCAGGCACTGAAGCTTTCTTT

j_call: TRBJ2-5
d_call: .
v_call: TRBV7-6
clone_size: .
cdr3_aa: CANSLRGGAETQYF
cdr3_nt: TGTGCCAACAGCTTACGAGGAGGGGCGGAGACCCAGTACTTC

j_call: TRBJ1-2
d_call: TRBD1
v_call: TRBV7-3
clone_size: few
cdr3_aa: CASSLNPGTDNYGYTF
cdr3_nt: TGTGCCAGCAGCTTAAACCCCGGGACAGATAACTATGGCTACACCTTC

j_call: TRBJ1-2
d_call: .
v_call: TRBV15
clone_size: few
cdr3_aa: CATSRVGRRVYGYTF
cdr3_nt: TGTGCCACCAGCAGAGTGGGCAGAAGGGTCTATGGCTACACCTTC

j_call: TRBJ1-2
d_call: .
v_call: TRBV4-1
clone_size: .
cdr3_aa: CASSPGPQGYTF
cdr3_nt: TGCGCCAGCAGCCCGGGACCTCAAGGCTACACCTTC

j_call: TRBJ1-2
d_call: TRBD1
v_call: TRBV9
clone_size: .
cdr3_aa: CASSLPSSGDRGVGYTF
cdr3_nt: TGTGCCAGCAGCCTACCATCATCTGGGGACAGGGGTGTTGGCTACACCTTC

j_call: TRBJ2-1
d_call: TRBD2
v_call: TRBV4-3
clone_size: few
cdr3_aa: CASSQEGLAGVNEQFF
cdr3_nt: TGCGCCAGCAGCCAAGAAGGACTAGCGGGGGTAAATGAGCAGTTCTTC

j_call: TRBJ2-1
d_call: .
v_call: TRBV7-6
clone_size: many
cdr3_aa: CASSPDGVSYNEQFF
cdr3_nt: TGTGCCAGCAGCCCGGACGGTGTCTCCTACAATGAGCAGTTCTTC

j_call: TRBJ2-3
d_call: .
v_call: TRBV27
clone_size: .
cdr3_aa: CASSLPFQDPDTQYF
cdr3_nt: TGTGCCAGCAGTTTACCCTTTCAGGATCCAGATACGCAGTATTTT

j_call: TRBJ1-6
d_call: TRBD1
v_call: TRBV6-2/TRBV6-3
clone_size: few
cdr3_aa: CASSFRTGVRSPLHF
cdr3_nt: TGTGCCAGCAGCTTCCGGACAGGGGTTCGATCACCCCTCCACTTT

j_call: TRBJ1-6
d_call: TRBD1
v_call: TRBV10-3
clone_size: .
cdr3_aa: CAISETGANSPLHF
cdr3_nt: TGTGCCATCAGTGAGACAGGGGCTAATTCACCCCTCCACTTT

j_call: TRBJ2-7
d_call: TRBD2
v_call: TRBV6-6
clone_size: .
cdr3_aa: CASSYSRGDSYEQYF
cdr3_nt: TGTGCCAGCAGTTACTCACGGGGGGATTCCTACGAGCAGTACTTC

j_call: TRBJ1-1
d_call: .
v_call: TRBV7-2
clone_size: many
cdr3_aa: CASSPGPQNTEAFF
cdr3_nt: TGTGCCAGCAGCCCGGGACCCCAGAACACTGAAGCTTTCTTT

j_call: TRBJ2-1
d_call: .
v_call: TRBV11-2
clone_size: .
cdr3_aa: CASSLPMGWIEQFF
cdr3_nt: TGTGCCAGCAGCCTTCCGATGGGGTGGATTGAGCAGTTCTTC

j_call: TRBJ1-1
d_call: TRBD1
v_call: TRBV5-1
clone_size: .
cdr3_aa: CASSSGTGHTEAFF
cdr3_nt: TGCGCCAGCAGCTCCGGGACAGGGCACACTGAAGCTTTCTTT

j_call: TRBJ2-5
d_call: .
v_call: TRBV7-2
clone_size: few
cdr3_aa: CASSLEGGRLETQYF
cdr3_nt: TGTGCCAGCAGCTTAGAGGGGGGGCGTTTGGAGACCCAGTACTTC

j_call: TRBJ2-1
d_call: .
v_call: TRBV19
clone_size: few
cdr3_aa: CASSTYREVRNEQFF
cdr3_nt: TGTGCCAGTAGTACCTACAGGGAGGTCAGGAATGAGCAGTTCTTC

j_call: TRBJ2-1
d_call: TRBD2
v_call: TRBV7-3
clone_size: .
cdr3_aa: CASSLRGLADEQFF
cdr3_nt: TGTGCCAGCAGCTTAAGAGGACTAGCGGATGAGCAGTTCTTC

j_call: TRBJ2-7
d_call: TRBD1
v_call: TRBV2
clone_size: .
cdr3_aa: CASSVHRDRGGDEQYF
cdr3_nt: TGTGCCAGCAGCGTACACCGGGACAGGGGTGGGGACGAGCAGTACTTC